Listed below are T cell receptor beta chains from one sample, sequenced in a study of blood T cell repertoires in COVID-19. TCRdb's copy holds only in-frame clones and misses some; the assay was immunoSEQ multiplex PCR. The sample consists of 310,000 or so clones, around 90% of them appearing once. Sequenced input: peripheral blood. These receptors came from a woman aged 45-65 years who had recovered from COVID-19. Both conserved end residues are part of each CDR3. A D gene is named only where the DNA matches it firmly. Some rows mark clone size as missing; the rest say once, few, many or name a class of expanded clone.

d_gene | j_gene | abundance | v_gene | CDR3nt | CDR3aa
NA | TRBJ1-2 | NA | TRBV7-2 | TGTGCCAGCAGCTCCACCCGTCGACAGGCGACGGGCTACACCTTC | CASSSTRRQATGYTF
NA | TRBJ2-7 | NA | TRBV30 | TGTGCCTGGAGGATCCCCCGGGGCTACGAGCAGTACTTC | CAWRIPRGYEQYF
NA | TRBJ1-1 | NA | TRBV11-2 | TGTGCCAGCAGCTTTTGGACAGAGAACACTGAAGCTTTCTTT | CASSFWTENTEAFF
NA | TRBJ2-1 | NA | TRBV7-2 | TGTGCCAGCAGCTTAGTCTCGGGGATAGAATGGCAGTTCTTC | CASSLVSGIEWQFF
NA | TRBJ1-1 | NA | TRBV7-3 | TGTGCCAGCAGCAATCAGGGAAACACTGAAGCTTTCTTT | CASSNQGNTEAFF
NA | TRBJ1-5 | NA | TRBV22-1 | TGTCCTGGGAGCGCGCTCGTGGTGTCCGGTAGCAATCAGCCCCAGCATTTT | CPGSALVVSGSNQPQHF
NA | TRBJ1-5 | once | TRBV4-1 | TGCGCCAGCAGCCAAGATCCCGGTCAGCCCCAGCATTTT | CASSQDPGQPQHF
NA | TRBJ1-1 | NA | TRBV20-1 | TGCAGTGCCCAGAGGGGGGGTGAAGCTTTCTTT | CSAQRGGEAFF
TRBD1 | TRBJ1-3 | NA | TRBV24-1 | TGTGCCACCAGTGCCCAGGGGGACTCTGGAAACACCATATATTTT | CATSAQGDSGNTIYF
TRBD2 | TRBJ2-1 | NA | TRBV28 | TGTGCCAGCAGGGCCCCGGGACTAGCGGGAGGGCCAGGGTTCTTC | CASRAPGLAGGPGFF
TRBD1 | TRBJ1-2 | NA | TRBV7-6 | TGTGCCAGCAGCAGGGGGACAGGGGTCCAATATGGCTACACCTTC | CASSRGTGVQYGYTF
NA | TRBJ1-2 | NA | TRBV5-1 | TGCGCCAGCAGCTTGGCCACTAACTATGGCTACACCTTC | CASSLATNYGYTF
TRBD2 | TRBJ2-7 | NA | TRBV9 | TGTGCCAGCAGCGTAGATGCGGGAGCACGAGTCTACGAGCAGTACTTC | CASSVDAGARVYEQYF
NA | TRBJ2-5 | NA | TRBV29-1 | TGCAGCGTTGAAATGGACACGTACCCGGAGACCCAGTACTTC | CSVEMDTYPETQYF
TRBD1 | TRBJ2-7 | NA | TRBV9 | TGTGCCAGCAGCAAAGAGGGACAGGGAAGGGACGAGCAGTACTTC | CASSKEGQGRDEQYF
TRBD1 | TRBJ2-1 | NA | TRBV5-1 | TGCGCCAGCAGCTTGTACACAGGGGGGTACAATGAGCAGTTCTTC | CASSLYTGGYNEQFF
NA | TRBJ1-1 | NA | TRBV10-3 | TGTGCCATCAGTGGAGGCGGGGGGTCCAATGAAGCTTTCTTT | CAISGGGGSNEAFF
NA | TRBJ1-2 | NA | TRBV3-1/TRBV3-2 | TGTGCCAGCAGCCAAGATCATAAGGCCAGGGCAAATGGCTACACCTTC | CASSQDHKARANGYTF
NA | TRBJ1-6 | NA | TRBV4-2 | TGTGCCAGCAGCCCGGCGGTGGGGGCCGGGAATTCACCCCTCCACTTT | CASSPAVGAGNSPLHF
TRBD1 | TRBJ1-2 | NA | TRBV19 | TGTGCCAGTACTAACGACAGGGGTGCTGGCTACACCTTC | CASTNDRGAGYTF
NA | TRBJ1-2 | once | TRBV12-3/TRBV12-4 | TGTGCCAGCAGTTTGCGGGGGGACTATGGCTACACCTTC | CASSLRGDYGYTF
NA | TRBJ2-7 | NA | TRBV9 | TGTGCCAGCAGCGCCCCGAGGCTGCGGGTCGCCTCAATCCTCTCCTACGAGCAGTACTTC | CASSAPRLRVASILSYEQYF
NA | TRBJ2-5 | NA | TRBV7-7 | TGTGCTAGCAGCTTAGAGAGGATCGGGGAGACCCAGTACTTC | CASSLERIGETQYF
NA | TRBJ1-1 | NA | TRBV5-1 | TGCGCCAGTCAACCTGACGAGGTTGCTGAAGCTTTCTTT | CASQPDEVAEAFF
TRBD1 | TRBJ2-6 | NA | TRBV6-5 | TGTGCCAGCAGTACAGGGGGTGGGGCCAACGTCCTGACTTTC | CASSTGGGANVLTF
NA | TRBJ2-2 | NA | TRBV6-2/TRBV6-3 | TGTGCCAGCAGTCTCAGGGGTCGTGGCACCGGGGAGCTGTTTTTT | CASSLRGRGTGELFF
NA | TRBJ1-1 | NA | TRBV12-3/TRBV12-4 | TGTGCCAGCAGTCCTCGTAACACTGAAGCTTTCTTT | CASSPRNTEAFF
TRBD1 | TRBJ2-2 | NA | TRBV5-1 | TGCGCCAGCTACAGGGGGCTCGACACCGGGGAGCTGTTTTTT | CASYRGLDTGELFF
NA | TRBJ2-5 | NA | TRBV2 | TGTGCCACCTCTCGGCAGGGGGGTCAGGAGACCCAGTACTTC | CATSRQGGQETQYF
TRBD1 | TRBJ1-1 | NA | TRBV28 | TGTGCCAGCCGGACAGGGGCGGGCACTGAAGCTTTCTTT | CASRTGAGTEAFF
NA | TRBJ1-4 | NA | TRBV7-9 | TGTGCCAGCGTCCTGACAGTTAATGAAAAACTGTTTTTT | CASVLTVNEKLFF
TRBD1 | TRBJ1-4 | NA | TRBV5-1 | TGCGCCAGCAGCTCATTATCATTGGACAGGGGGAACGAAAAACTGTTTTTT | CASSSLSLDRGNEKLFF
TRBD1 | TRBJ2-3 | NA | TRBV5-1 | TGCGCCAGCAGCGAACAGGGGACAACAGATACGCAGTATTTT | CASSEQGTTDTQYF
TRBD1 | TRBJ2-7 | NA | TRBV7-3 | TGTGCCAGCAGCTTAGGTGGACAGGGAAACTACGAGCAGTACTTC | CASSLGGQGNYEQYF
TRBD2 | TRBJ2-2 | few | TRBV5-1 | TGCGCCAGCAGCGGGACTAGCGGGGCCACGAGGTTAGCCGGGGAGCTGTTTTTT | CASSGTSGATRLAGELFF
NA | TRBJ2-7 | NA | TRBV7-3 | TGTGCCAGCAGCTTAGGAAGAGGGTCCGAGCAGTACTTC | CASSLGRGSEQYF
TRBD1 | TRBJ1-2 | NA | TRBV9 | TGTGCCAGCAGCGTAAGACAGGGCAGCTATGGCTACACCTTC | CASSVRQGSYGYTF
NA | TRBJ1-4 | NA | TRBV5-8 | TGTGCCAGCAGCTTCCTATCAGGGCTGTTTAATGAAAAACTGTTTTTT | CASSFLSGLFNEKLFF
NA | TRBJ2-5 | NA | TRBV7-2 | TGTGCCAGCAGCTTACGGAGGGACCAAGAGACCCAGTACTTC | CASSLRRDQETQYF
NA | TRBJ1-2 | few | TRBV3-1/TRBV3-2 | TGTGCCAGCAGCCAAGAGGAACAGGCCTATGGCTACACCTTC | CASSQEEQAYGYTF
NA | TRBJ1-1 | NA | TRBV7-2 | TGTGCCAGCAGCTTAAGGGGCCCCGGGTTAGAAGCTTTCTTT | CASSLRGPGLEAFF
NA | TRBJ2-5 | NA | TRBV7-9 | TGTGCCAGCAGCTTAGACAGGGTGGAGACCCAGTACTTC | CASSLDRVETQYF
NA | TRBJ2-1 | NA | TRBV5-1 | TGCGCCAGCAGCTCGGCGGGGTCCAGCTCCTACAATGAGCAGTTCTTC | CASSSAGSSSYNEQFF
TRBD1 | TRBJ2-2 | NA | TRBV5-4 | TGTGCCAGCAGCTCGCGACAGGGGGCCTCCACCGGGGAGCTGTTTTTT | CASSSRQGASTGELFF
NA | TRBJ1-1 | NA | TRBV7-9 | TGTGCCAGCAGCCCGCGGGCCCGTGGGCGCACTGAAGCTTTCTTT | CASSPRARGRTEAFF
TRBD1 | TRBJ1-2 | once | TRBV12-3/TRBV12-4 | TGTGCCAGCAGTTTATTGACAGGGGTTGGCTACACCTTC | CASSLLTGVGYTF
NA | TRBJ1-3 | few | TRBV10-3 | TGTGCCATCAGTCGGGACACTAGAAACACCATATATTTT | CAISRDTRNTIYF
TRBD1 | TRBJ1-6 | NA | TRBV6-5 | TGTGCCATCCGACAGGGGAAGGACTCACCCCTCCACTTT | CAIRQGKDSPLHF
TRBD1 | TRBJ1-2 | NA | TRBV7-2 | TGTGCCAGCAGCTCAGGGGACAGCGTAGGCTATGGCTACACCTTC | CASSSGDSVGYGYTF
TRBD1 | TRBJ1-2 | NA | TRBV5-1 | TGCGCCAGCAGACTAGTGGGACAGGAATATGGCTACACCTTC | CASRLVGQEYGYTF